Listed below are T cell receptor beta chains from one sample, sequenced in a study of blood T cell repertoires in COVID-19. Profiled with immunoSEQ multiplex PCR; TCRdb holds only in-frame clones, not every one. The data hold roughly 310,000 clones, with around 89% observed a single time. Sequenced: PBMCs or T cells enriched from blood (not recorded which). The receptors derive from a woman aged 40 to 50 who had recovered from COVID-19. The CDR3 runs from the conserved cysteine through the conserved F or W. A D gene is named only where the DNA matches it firmly. Rows may omit the clone size; those that give it use once, few, many or a size class.

CDR3 length: 16
J gene: TRBJ2-2
D gene: TRBD2
V gene: TRBV5-3
clone size: .
CDR3 DNA: TGTGCCAGAAGTAATCAAGCGGGAGATTTCACCGGGGAGCTGTTTTTT
CDR3 protein: CARSNQAGDFTGELFF

CDR3 length: 15
J gene: TRBJ2-3
D gene: .
V gene: TRBV6-2/TRBV6-3
clone size: .
CDR3 DNA: TGTGCCAGCAGTTACTTCGGGGGAAACACAGATACGCAGTATTTT
CDR3 protein: CASSYFGGNTDTQYF

CDR3 length: 14
J gene: TRBJ1-2
D gene: .
V gene: TRBV6-5
clone size: .
CDR3 DNA: TGTGCCAGCAGCGCGGGGGAGTTCAACTATGGCTACACCTTC
CDR3 protein: CASSAGEFNYGYTF

CDR3 length: 16
J gene: TRBJ2-7
D gene: TRBD2
V gene: TRBV19
clone size: .
CDR3 DNA: TGTGCCAGTAGTACTCACCTAGCGGGGGAAAACTACGAGCAGTACTTC
CDR3 protein: CASSTHLAGENYEQYF

CDR3 length: 13
J gene: TRBJ1-2
D gene: .
V gene: TRBV25-1
clone size: .
CDR3 DNA: TGTGCCAGCAGTGCCCTTCGGGTGGAAGGCTACACCTTC
CDR3 protein: CASSALRVEGYTF

CDR3 length: 17
J gene: TRBJ2-2
D gene: TRBD2
V gene: TRBV7-9
clone size: .
CDR3 DNA: TGTGCCAGCAGCTCCGTTACGGCCCGGGAGGGCACCGGGGAGCTGTTTTTT
CDR3 protein: CASSSVTAREGTGELFF

CDR3 length: 16
J gene: TRBJ2-2
D gene: .
V gene: TRBV7-2
clone size: .
CDR3 DNA: TGTGCCAGCAGCCCCGAAGCCGCGACTAACACCGGGGAGCTGTTTTTT
CDR3 protein: CASSPEAATNTGELFF

CDR3 length: 15
J gene: TRBJ1-2
D gene: .
V gene: TRBV7-9
clone size: .
CDR3 DNA: TGTGCCAGCAGCTTACCTTCGACAGGTCCCTATGGCTACACCTTC
CDR3 protein: CASSLPSTGPYGYTF

CDR3 length: 15
J gene: TRBJ1-2
D gene: TRBD1
V gene: TRBV6-5
clone size: once
CDR3 DNA: TGTGCCAGCAGTTACCAGGACAGGGGGCCCTATGGCTACACCTTC
CDR3 protein: CASSYQDRGPYGYTF

CDR3 length: 16
J gene: TRBJ1-6
D gene: .
V gene: TRBV18
clone size: .
CDR3 DNA: TGTGCCAGCTCACCACCCGGGGGCTCCTATAATTCACCCCTCCACTTT
CDR3 protein: CASSPPGGSYNSPLHF

CDR3 length: 15
J gene: TRBJ2-6
D gene: .
V gene: TRBV11-1
clone size: .
CDR3 DNA: TGTGCCAGCAGAAGTGGGGGGACTGGGGCCAACGTCCTGACTTTC
CDR3 protein: CASRSGGTGANVLTF

CDR3 length: 15
J gene: TRBJ2-5
D gene: TRBD2
V gene: TRBV18
clone size: once
CDR3 DNA: TGTGCCAGCTCACCCGCACTAGCGGACCAAGAGACCCAGTACTTC
CDR3 protein: CASSPALADQETQYF

CDR3 length: 16
J gene: TRBJ2-2
D gene: TRBD1
V gene: TRBV5-1
clone size: .
CDR3 DNA: TGCGCCAGCAGCTTGGAACAGGGGATGAACACCGGGGAGCTGTTTTTT
CDR3 protein: CASSLEQGMNTGELFF

CDR3 length: 15
J gene: TRBJ1-4
D gene: .
V gene: TRBV11-3
clone size: .
CDR3 DNA: TGTGCCAGCGGAGGGCGTGAGGGCTCTAATGAAAAACTGTTTTTT
CDR3 protein: CASGGREGSNEKLFF

CDR3 length: 15
J gene: TRBJ1-6
D gene: .
V gene: TRBV27
clone size: once
CDR3 DNA: TGTGCCAGCAGTTTTTCGGTCCACTCCATTGGACCCCTCCACTTT
CDR3 protein: CASSFSVHSIGPLHF